These T cell receptor beta chains were read from a single sample in a study of cytomegalovirus exposure and HLA in healthy donors. Clones were sequenced by immunoSEQ multiplex PCR, and TCRdb holds only the in-frame ones, with some missing. The sample records 99,000 or so clones, 9.5% to 15% being singletons. Sequences were obtained from PBMCs. These receptors originate from a man in his forties or fifties in good health and CMV-seropositive. CDR3s include the opening cysteine and the closing phenylalanine or tryptophan. The order of the fields is V gene, J gene, CDR3 protein.

v_call: TRBV5-1
j_call: TRBJ2-5
cdr3_aa: CASRYDSQETQYF

v_call: TRBV5-8
j_call: TRBJ1-4
cdr3_aa: CASSFRATNEKLFF

v_call: TRBV28
j_call: TRBJ2-7
cdr3_aa: CASSFAGSGEQYF

v_call: TRBV4-1
j_call: TRBJ2-5
cdr3_aa: CASSHLISGLAGVGRETQYF

v_call: TRBV4-1
j_call: TRBJ2-7
cdr3_aa: CASSHVGHRPGGEQYF

v_call: TRBV7-8
j_call: TRBJ1-2
cdr3_aa: CASSLDGQIESNYGYTF

v_call: TRBV11-2
j_call: TRBJ2-1
cdr3_aa: CASRSGRTSNEQFF

v_call: TRBV6-1
j_call: TRBJ1-5
cdr3_aa: CASMDSVNQPQHF

v_call: TRBV9
j_call: TRBJ2-1
cdr3_aa: CASSVAMRASSYNEQFF

v_call: TRBV5-6
j_call: TRBJ1-3
cdr3_aa: CASSLEAAGQGTGNTIYF

v_call: TRBV6-5
j_call: TRBJ1-1
cdr3_aa: CASSSVRTEAFF

v_call: TRBV27
j_call: TRBJ1-2
cdr3_aa: CASSLEKLYGYTF

v_call: TRBV7-2
j_call: TRBJ1-1
cdr3_aa: CASSSTGMNTEAFF

v_call: TRBV11-3
j_call: TRBJ2-3
cdr3_aa: CASSADRGGTTQYF

v_call: TRBV5-4
j_call: TRBJ1-2
cdr3_aa: CASSLIGGSNYGYTF

v_call: TRBV5-1
j_call: TRBJ1-2
cdr3_aa: CASSSGQGTGGYTF

v_call: TRBV28
j_call: TRBJ1-2
cdr3_aa: CASSLRGDYGYTF

v_call: TRBV19
j_call: TRBJ1-1
cdr3_aa: CASSEDRGLSLNTEAFF

v_call: TRBV5-1
j_call: TRBJ1-2
cdr3_aa: CASSLGTTANYGYTF

v_call: TRBV14
j_call: TRBJ2-7
cdr3_aa: CASSQVGGSFGEQYF

v_call: TRBV6-5
j_call: TRBJ1-1
cdr3_aa: CASTDRGSAEAFF

v_call: TRBV5-1
j_call: TRBJ2-3
cdr3_aa: CASSQGLPSTDTQYF

v_call: TRBV10-3
j_call: TRBJ1-2
cdr3_aa: CAISGDRGGIGYTF

v_call: TRBV6-5
j_call: TRBJ2-7
cdr3_aa: CASSRRQGHSYEQYF

v_call: TRBV30
j_call: TRBJ1-4
cdr3_aa: CAWSRDRVEKLFF

v_call: TRBV30
j_call: TRBJ2-7
cdr3_aa: CAWSVRGYEQYF

v_call: TRBV10-3
j_call: TRBJ2-3
cdr3_aa: CAISDEDREDTQYF

v_call: TRBV10-3
j_call: TRBJ2-3
cdr3_aa: CAISALDTQYF

v_call: TRBV5-1
j_call: TRBJ2-7
cdr3_aa: CASSLGTGLAGDEQYF

v_call: TRBV28
j_call: TRBJ2-5
cdr3_aa: CASTQGQGLLTQYF

v_call: TRBV7-2
j_call: TRBJ2-1
cdr3_aa: CASSLAVLAYNEQFF

v_call: TRBV5-8
j_call: TRBJ2-1
cdr3_aa: CASSLGSGTVRGLSNEQFF

v_call: TRBV7-2
j_call: TRBJ2-7
cdr3_aa: CASGTDYNSYEQYF

v_call: TRBV2
j_call: TRBJ2-7
cdr3_aa: CASRIGPGQGLQQYF

v_call: TRBV4-1
j_call: TRBJ2-3
cdr3_aa: CASSLRLATDTQYF

v_call: TRBV11-2
j_call: TRBJ1-1
cdr3_aa: CASSLANTEAFF

v_call: TRBV28
j_call: TRBJ1-5
cdr3_aa: CATSGSGRDQHF

v_call: TRBV29-1
j_call: TRBJ1-1
cdr3_aa: CRAGTGELNTEAFF

v_call: TRBV23-1
j_call: TRBJ2-7
cdr3_aa: CASSRPTSGNEQYF

v_call: TRBV29-1
j_call: TRBJ1-2
cdr3_aa: CSMRSLYGYTF

v_call: TRBV4-1
j_call: TRBJ1-2
cdr3_aa: CASSQPTANYGYTF

v_call: TRBV13
j_call: TRBJ2-3
cdr3_aa: CASSLARQGPLLTDTQYF

v_call: TRBV18
j_call: TRBJ1-1
cdr3_aa: CASSQQGGTEAFF

v_call: TRBV6-1
j_call: TRBJ2-5
cdr3_aa: CATLRQPNQETQYF

v_call: TRBV5-6
j_call: TRBJ2-1
cdr3_aa: CASLGQGLDNEQFF

v_call: TRBV6-5
j_call: TRBJ1-1
cdr3_aa: CASREGRMNTEAFF

v_call: TRBV4-1
j_call: TRBJ2-5
cdr3_aa: CASSAPGTGGGETQYF

v_call: TRBV2
j_call: TRBJ2-7
cdr3_aa: CASSGATLATYEQYF

v_call: TRBV2
j_call: TRBJ2-1
cdr3_aa: CASSDPVSGSADEQFF

v_call: TRBV27
j_call: TRBJ2-5
cdr3_aa: CASSLWDSGTQYF

v_call: TRBV5-1
j_call: TRBJ2-3
cdr3_aa: CASSLEGQGTDTQYF

v_call: TRBV11-2
j_call: TRBJ2-5
cdr3_aa: CASSLDLAAGATGGETQYF

v_call: TRBV9
j_call: TRBJ2-1
cdr3_aa: CASSPTGTPNEQFF

v_call: TRBV6-1
j_call: TRBJ2-1
cdr3_aa: CASSAEGVRNEQFF

v_call: TRBV5-1
j_call: TRBJ2-1
cdr3_aa: CASHPGGGWGNEQFF

v_call: TRBV5-4
j_call: TRBJ1-1
cdr3_aa: CASRLGDREAFF

v_call: TRBV5-6
j_call: TRBJ2-3
cdr3_aa: CASSPLGGRTDTQYF